Sequencing of this T cell receptor beta chain was carried out in a study of regulatory T cells in long-lasting Graves disease. Study-wide context: A definition of persistent Graves' disease required over 5 years of antithyroid drugs plus positive TSH receptor antibodies.

Through Arm-PCR of CDR3 regions and iRepertoire HTBI primers, TCR beta libraries were built. MiXCR was run by TCRdb on the multiplex PCR reads, yielding one entry per CDR3 protein. The sample holds 650,000 to 700,000 distinct CDR3 sequences, about 30% seen once. Documented time point: persistent/refractory GD, antithyroid drugs over 5 years with positive TRAb. RNA from PBMCs was the source of the TCR library. CDR3 length: 16 amino acids. After removal of 3 bases from V and 3 bases from J, the junction contained 6 bases not matched to a gene. Germline V gene data show CDR1 as MGHRA and CDR2 as YSYEKL. Source: peripheral blood mononuclear cells (PBMCs), taken when the disease was refractory, from a patient treated with antithyroid drugs. The chain couples TRBV4-1 to TRBJ2-2; 8 bases align to TRBD1. This TCR was sampled from a female donor with Graves disease. The CDR3 coding sequence is TGCGCCAGCAGCCAGAGGACAGGGTGGGACACCGGGGAGCTGTTTTTT. It is translated as CASSQRTGWDTGELFF.